This T cell receptor beta chain was recorded in a study of CD8+ T cells in alopecia areata. Study-level results: Scalp clonality dropped significantly under tofacitinib, as did expanded CD8+ top-100 clones. Many expanded lesional clones persisted in scalp and blood during tofacitinib treatment.

Extracted RNA was reverse transcribed, and the resulting cDNA served as sequencing template. Sequencing was performed with immunoSEQ multiplex PCR; in TCRdb, only in-frame clones are kept and a portion is missing. The sample lists about 210,000 clones, approximately 40% seen once, with 2% to 3% in the top ten. Details on this clone: The target antigen is unknown.

Per the germline V gene, CDR1 is KGHSH and CDR2 is LQKENI. The CDR3 loop spans 16 amino acids. Trimming took 3 bases from V and 3 from J, leaving 17 bases between them. Treatment reported: oral pan-JAK inhibitor, 5-10 mg twice daily. The chain joins TRBV18 to TRBJ1-2, with D perhaps matching TRBD1 (6 bases). The receptor comes from a human donor with alopecia areata. The sample consisted of CD4+ T cells sorted from blood, taken at approximately week 36, from a patient treated with tofacitinib. For the CDR3, the DNA is TGTGCCAGCTCACCTTTACAGGGAGTCCATGACTATGGCTACACCTTC. Protein sequence: CASSPLQGVHDYGYTF.